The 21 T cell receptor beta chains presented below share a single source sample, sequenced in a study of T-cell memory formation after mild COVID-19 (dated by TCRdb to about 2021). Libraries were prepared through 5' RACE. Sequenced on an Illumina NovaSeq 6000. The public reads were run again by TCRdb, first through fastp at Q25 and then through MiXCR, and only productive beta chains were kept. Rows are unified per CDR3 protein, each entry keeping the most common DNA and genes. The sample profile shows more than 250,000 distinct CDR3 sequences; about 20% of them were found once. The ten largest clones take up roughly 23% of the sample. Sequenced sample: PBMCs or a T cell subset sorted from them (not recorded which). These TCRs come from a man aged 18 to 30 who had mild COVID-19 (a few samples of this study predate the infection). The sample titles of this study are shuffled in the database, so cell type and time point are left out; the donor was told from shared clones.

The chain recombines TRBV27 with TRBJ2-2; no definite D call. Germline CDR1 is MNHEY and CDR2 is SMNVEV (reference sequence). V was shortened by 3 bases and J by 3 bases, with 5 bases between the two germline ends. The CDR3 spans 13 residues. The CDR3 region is CASSFPDTGELFF. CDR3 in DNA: TGTGCCAGCAGTTTTCCCGACACCGGGGAGCTGTTTTTT.

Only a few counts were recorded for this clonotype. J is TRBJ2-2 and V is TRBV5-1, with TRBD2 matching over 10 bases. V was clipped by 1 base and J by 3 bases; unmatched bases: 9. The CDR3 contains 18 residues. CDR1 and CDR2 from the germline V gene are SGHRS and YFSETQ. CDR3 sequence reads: CASSLRASGGYYTGELFF. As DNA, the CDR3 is TGCGCCAGCAGCTTGAGAGCTAGCGGGGGATACTACACCGGGGAGCTGTTTTTT.

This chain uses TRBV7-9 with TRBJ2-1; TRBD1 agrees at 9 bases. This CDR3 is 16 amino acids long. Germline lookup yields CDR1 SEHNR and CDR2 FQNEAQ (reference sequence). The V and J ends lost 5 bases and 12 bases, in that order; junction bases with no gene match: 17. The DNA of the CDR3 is TGTGCCAGCAGCCCCCGGGACAGGGACCTATTTGGGGGGCAGTTCTTC. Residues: CASSPRDRDLFGGQFF. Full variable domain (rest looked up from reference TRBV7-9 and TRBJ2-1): DTGVSQNPRHKITKRGQNVTFRCDPISEHNRLYWYRQTLGQGPEFLTYFQNEAQLEKSRLLSDRFSAERPKGSFSTLEIQRTEQGDSAMYLCASSPRDRDLFGGQFFGPGTRLTVL.

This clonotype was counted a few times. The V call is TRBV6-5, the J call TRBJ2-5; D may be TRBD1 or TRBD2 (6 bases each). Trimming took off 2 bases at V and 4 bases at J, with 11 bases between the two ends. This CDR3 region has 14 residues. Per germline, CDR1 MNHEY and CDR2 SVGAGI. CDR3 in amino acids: CASSYQQGGETQYF. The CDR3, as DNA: TGTGCCAGCAGTTACCAACAGGGAGGAGAGACCCAGTACTTC.

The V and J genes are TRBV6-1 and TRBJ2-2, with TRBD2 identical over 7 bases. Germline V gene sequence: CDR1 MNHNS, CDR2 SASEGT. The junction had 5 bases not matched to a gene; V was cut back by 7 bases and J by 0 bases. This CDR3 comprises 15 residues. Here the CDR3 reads CASTWDYANTGELFF. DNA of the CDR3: TGTGCCAGCACCTGGGACTACGCGAACACCGGGGAGCTGTTTTTT.

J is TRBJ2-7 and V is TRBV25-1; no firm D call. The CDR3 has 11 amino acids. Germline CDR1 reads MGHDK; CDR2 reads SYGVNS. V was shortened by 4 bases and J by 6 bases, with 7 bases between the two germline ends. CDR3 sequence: CASSVALEQYF. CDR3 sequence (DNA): TGTGCCAGCAGTGTTGCCCTCGAGCAGTACTTC.

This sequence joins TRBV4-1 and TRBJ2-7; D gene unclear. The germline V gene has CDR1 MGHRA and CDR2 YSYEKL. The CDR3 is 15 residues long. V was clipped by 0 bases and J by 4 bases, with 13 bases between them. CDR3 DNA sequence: TGCGCCAGCAGCCAAGAGGCCGCACCGGGTTACGAGCAGTACTTC. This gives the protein CASSQEAAPGYEQYF.

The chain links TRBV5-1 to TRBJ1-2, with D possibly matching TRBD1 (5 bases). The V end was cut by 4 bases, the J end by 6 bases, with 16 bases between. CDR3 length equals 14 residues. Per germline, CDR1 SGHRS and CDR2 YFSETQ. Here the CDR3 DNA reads TGCGCCAGCAGCCCGGGAAGCAGGGTCAATGGCTACACCTTC. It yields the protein CASSPGSRVNGYTF. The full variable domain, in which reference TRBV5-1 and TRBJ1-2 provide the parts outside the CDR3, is KAGVTQTPRYLIKTRGQQVTLSCSPISGHRSVSWYQQTPGQGLQFLFEYFSETQRNKGNFPGRFSGRQFSNSRSEMNVSTLELGDSALYLCASSPGSRVNGYTFGSGTRLTVV.

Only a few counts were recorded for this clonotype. CDR3 nucleotide sequence: TGTGCCAGCAGTTCCGGGACAGGGTCCCCCGAGCAGTACTTC. As protein: CASSSGTGSPEQYF. V gene TRBV2 combines with J gene TRBJ2-7; TRBD1 agrees at 9 bases. The trim removed 5 bases at V and 6 bases at J, leaving 8 bases unmatched. Germline V gene lookup returns CDR1 SNHLY and CDR2 FYNNEI. The CDR3 loop spans 14 amino acids.

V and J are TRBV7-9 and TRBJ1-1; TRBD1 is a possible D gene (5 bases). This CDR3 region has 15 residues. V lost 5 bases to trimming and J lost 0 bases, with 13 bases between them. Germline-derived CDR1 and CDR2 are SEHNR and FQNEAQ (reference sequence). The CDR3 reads CASSLTDSMNTEAFF. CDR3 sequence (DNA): TGTGCCAGCAGCCTTACTGACAGCATGAACACTGAAGCTTTCTTT.

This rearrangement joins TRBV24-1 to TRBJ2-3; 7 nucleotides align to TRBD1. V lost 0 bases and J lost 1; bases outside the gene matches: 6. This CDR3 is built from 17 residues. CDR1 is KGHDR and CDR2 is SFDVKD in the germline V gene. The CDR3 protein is CATSDLPRDSRTDTQYF. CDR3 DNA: TGTGCCACCAGTGATTTGCCCAGGGACAGTCGCACAGATACGCAGTATTTT.

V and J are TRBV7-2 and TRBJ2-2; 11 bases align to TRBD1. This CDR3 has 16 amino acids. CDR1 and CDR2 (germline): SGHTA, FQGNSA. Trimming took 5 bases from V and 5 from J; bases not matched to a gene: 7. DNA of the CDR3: TGTGCCAGCAGCATAACCGGGACAGGGGGGACCGGGGAGCTGTTTTTT. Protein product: CASSITGTGGTGELFF.

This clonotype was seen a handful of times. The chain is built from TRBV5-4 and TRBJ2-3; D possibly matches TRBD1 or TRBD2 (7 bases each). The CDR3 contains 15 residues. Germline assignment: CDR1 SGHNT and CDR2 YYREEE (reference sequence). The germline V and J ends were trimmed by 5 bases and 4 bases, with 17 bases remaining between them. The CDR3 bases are TGTGCCAGCAGGGGAGGGGGCAATCCCGCAGATACGCAGTATTTT. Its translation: CASRGGGNPADTQYF.

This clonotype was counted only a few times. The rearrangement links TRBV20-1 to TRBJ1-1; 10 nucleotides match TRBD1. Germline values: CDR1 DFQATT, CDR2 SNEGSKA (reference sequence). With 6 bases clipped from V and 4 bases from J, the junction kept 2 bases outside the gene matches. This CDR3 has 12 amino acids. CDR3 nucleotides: TGCAGTGCGAGGACAGGGGGCACTGAAGCTTTCTTT. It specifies CSARTGGTEAFF.

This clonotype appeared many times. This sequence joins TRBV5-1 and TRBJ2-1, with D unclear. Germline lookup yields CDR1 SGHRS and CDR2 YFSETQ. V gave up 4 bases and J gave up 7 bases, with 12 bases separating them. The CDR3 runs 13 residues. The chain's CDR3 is CASSLTSVNEQFF. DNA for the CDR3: TGCGCCAGCAGCCTAACGTCCGTGAATGAGCAGTTCTTC.

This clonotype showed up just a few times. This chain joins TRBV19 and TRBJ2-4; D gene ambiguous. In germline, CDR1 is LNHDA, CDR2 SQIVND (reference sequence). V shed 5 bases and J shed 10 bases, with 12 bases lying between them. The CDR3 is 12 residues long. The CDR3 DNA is TGTGCCAGTAGTTCCGACCGCTTGATTCAGTACTTC. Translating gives CASSSDRLIQYF.

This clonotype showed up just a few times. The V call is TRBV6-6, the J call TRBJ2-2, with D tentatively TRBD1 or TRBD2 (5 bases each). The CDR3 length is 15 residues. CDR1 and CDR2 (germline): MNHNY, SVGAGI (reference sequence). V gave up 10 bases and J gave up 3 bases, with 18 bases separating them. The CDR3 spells CAIRGASIDTGELFF. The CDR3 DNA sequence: TGTGCCATCCGAGGGGCGTCAATTGACACCGGGGAGCTGTTTTTT.

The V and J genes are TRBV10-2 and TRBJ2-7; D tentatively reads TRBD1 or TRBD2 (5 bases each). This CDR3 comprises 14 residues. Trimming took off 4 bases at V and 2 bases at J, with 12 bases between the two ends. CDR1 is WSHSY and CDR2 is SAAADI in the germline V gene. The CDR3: CASSGAGATYEQYF. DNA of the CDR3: TGCGCCAGCAGTGGGGCCGGGGCGACCTACGAGCAGTACTTC.

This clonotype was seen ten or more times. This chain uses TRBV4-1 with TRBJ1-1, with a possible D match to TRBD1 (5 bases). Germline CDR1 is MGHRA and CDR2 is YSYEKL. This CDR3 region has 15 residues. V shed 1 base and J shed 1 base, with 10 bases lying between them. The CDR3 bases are TGCGCCAGCAGCCAAGGGGGGTGGGCGAACACTGAAGCTTTCTTT. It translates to CASSQGGWANTEAFF.

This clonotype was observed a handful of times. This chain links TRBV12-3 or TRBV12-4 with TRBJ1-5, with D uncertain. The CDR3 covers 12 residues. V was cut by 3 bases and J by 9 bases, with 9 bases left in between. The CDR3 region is CASSFFSGPQHF. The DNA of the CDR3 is TGTGCCAGCAGTTTTTTTAGTGGGCCCCAGCATTTT.

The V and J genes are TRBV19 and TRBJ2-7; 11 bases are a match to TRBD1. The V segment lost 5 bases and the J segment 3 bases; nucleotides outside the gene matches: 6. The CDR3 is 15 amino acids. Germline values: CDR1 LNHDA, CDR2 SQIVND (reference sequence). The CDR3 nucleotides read TGTGCCAGTAGTTCCGGGACAGGGGGTCTCTACGAGCAGTACGTC. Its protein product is CASSSGTGGLYEQYV.